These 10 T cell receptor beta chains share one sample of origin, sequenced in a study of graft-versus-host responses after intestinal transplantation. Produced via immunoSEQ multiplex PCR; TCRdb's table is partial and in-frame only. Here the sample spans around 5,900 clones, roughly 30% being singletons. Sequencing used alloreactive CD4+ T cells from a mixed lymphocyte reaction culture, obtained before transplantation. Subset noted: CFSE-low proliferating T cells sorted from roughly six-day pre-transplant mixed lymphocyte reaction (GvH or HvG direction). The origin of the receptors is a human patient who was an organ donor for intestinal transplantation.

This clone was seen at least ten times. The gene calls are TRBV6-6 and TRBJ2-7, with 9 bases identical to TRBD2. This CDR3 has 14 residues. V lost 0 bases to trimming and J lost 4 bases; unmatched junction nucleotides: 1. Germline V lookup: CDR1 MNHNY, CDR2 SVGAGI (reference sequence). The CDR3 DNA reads TGTGCCAGCAGTTACTCGGGACTAGCTTACGAGCAGTACTTC. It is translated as CASSYSGLAYEQYF.

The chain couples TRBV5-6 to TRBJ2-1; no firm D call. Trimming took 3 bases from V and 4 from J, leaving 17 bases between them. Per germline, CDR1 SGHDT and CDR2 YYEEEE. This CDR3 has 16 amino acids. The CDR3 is CASSSGWRRLYNEQFF. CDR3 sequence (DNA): TGTGCCAGCAGCTCTGGCTGGCGCCGATTATACAATGAGCAGTTCTTC.

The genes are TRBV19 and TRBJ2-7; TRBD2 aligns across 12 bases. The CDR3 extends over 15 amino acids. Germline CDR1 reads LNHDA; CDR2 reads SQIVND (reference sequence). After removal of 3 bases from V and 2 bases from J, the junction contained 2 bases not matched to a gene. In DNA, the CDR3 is TGTGCCAGTAGTATGCTAGCGGGGGGGCCCTACGAGCAGTACTTC. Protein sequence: CASSMLAGGPYEQYF. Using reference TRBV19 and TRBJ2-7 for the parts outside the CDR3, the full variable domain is DGGITQSPKYLFRKEGQNVTLSCEQNLNHDAMYWYRQDPGQGLRLIYYSQIVNDFQKGDIAEGYSVSREKKESFPLTVTSAQKNPTAFYLCASSMLAGGPYEQYFGPGTRLTVT.

CDR3 protein: CASSRDYNEQFF. CDR3 bases: TGCGCCAGCAGCCGGGACTACAATGAGCAGTTCTTC. This sequence joins TRBV4-1 and TRBJ2-1; D is ambiguous. CDR1 and CDR2 (germline): MGHRA, YSYEKL. This CDR3 comprises 12 residues. V was clipped by 4 bases and J by 3 bases, with 4 bases between them.

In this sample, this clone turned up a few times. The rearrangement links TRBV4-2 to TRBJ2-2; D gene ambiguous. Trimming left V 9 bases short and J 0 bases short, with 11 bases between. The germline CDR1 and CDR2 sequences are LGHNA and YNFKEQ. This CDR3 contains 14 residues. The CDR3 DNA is TGTGCCAGTGGGGTCTCCGCGAACACCGGGGAGCTGTTTTTT. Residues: CASGVSANTGELFF.

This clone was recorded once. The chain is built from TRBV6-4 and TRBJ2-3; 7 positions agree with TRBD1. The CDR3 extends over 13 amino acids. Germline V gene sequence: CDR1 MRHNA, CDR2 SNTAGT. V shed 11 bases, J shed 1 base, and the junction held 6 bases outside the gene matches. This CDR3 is CAFKGACTDTQYF. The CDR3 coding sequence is TGTGCCTTTAAGGGGGCCTGCACAGATACGCAGTATTTT.

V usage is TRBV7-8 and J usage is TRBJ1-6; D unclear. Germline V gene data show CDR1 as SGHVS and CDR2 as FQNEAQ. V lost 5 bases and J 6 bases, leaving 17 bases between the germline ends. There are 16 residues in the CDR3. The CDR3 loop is CASSRFGSPSNSPLHF. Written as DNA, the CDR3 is TGTGCCAGCAGCCGCTTTGGGAGTCCCTCTAATTCACCCCTCCACTTT.

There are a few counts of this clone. The CDR3 DNA sequence: TGCGCCAGCAGCGCACCGGGACTAGCGGGGGCCCTGAACACCGGGGAGCTGTTTTTT. Encoded protein: CASSAPGLAGALNTGELFF. The chain recombines TRBV4-3 with TRBJ2-2; 14 positions match TRBD2. This CDR3 spans 19 amino acids. The V gene's germline CDR1 is LGHNA and CDR2 YSLEER. V lost 5 bases to trimming and J lost 1 base; unmatched junction nucleotides: 9.

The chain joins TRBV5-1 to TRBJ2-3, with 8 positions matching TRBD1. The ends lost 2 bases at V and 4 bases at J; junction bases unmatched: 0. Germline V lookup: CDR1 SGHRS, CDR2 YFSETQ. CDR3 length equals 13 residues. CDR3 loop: CASSLQGADTQYF. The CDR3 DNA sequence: TGCGCCAGCAGCTTACAGGGGGCAGATACGCAGTATTTT.

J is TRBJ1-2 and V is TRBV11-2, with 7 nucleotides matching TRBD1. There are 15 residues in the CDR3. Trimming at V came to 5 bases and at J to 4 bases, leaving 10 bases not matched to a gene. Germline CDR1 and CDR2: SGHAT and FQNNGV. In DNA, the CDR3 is TGTGCCAGCAGCCTACGTACAGGGGAAGGCTATGGCTACACCTTC. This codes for CASSLRTGEGYGYTF. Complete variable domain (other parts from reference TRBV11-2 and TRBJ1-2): EAGVAQSPRYKIIEKRQSVAFWCNPISGHATLYWYQQILGQGPKLLIQFQNNGVVDDSQLPKDRFSAERLKGVDSTLKIQPAKLEDSAVYLCASSLRTGEGYGYTFGSGTRLTVV.